This T cell receptor beta chain appears in the sequencing data of a study of blood T cell repertoires in COVID-19. Study-level information: The analysed material was cDNA or gDNA that came from T cells, B-cell-depleted T cells, or PBMCs.

The Seattle patients joined while their infection was active and were tracked longitudinally afterward. Authors' processing steps: Scientists estimated how many nucleated cells there were by amplifying reference gene primers. Using immunoSEQ multiplex PCR, the repertoire was profiled, and TCRdb retains in-frame clones only, with some absent. For V, J and clone size, that table is used; D and trimming come from the DNA. The data hold 150,000 to 200,000 clones, with about four fifths observed a single time. V gave up 5 bases and J gave up 7 bases; unmatched junction bases: 6. The length of the CDR3 is 14 residues. Germline loops: CDR1 LNHDA, CDR2 SQIVND (reference sequence).

The specimen was peripheral blood. This TCR came from a middle-aged woman with COVID-19, enrolled during active disease. V gene TRBV19 combines with J gene TRBJ2-1, with TRBD1 matching over 9 bases. CDR3 DNA: TGTGCCAGTAGTCCGGGACAGGGTGCGAATGAGCAGTTCTTC. This codes for CASSPGQGANEQFF.